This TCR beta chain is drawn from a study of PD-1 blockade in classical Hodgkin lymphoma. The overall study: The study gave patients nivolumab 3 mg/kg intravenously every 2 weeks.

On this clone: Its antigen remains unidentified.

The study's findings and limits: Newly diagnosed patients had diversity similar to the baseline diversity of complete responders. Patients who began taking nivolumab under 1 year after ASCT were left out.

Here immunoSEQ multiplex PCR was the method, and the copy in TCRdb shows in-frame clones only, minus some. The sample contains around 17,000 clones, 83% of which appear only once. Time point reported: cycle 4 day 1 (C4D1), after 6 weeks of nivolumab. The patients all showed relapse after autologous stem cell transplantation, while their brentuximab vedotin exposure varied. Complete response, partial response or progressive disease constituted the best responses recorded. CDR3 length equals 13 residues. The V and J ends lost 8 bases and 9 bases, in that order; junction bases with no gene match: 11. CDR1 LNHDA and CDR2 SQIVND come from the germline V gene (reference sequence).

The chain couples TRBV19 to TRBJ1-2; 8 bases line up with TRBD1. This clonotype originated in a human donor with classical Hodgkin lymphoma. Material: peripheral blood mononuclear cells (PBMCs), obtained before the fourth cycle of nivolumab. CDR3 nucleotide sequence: TGTGCCAGTTCCGCTGTTGACAGGGGAAGCTACACCTTC. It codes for CASSAVDRGSYTF.